These 12 T cell receptor beta chains were all obtained from the same sample, sequenced in a study of response to subunit inactivated influenza vaccine. TCRdb re-analysed the RT-PCR reads in MiXCR, keeping a single row per CDR3 protein. The sample includes more than 500,000 distinct CDR3 sequences, 11% of them seen just once. These same data were also listed under a study on T cells expressing NK-cell markers. That report notes: What made the TCR beta cDNA was 5'RACE template switching with UMIs.

The specimen was PBMCs from blood, collected on the day of vaccination. The receptors stem from a man aged 50-60 years who received an inactivated influenza vaccine.

The rearrangement joins TRBV7-2 to TRBJ2-3; D perhaps matches TRBD1 (5 bases). V lost 3 bases and J lost 2, with 9 bases in between. Germline V CDR1 and CDR2: SGHTA, FQGNSA. This CDR3 spans 14 amino acids. CDR3 in amino acids: CASSLATATDTQYF. The CDR3 DNA is TGTGCCAGCAGCTTGGCGACAGCCACAGATACGCAGTATTTT.

This chain uses TRBV7-2 with TRBJ2-3; 10 bases line up with TRBD2. Germline V gene lookup returns CDR1 SGHTA and CDR2 FQGNSA. The CDR3 extends over 15 amino acids. The junction had 4 bases not matched to a gene; V was cut back by 3 bases and J by 4 bases. CDR3 coding DNA: TGTGCCAGCAGCTTCTTAGCGGGGGGAGCAGATACGCAGTATTTT. It codes for CASSFLAGGADTQYF.

This chain joins TRBV27 and TRBJ1-4; TRBD1 might be the D (6 bases). This CDR3 is built from 14 residues. Trimming shortened V by 6 bases and J by 8 bases, and 16 bases separated the two germline ends. Per the germline V gene, CDR1 is MNHEY and CDR2 is SMNVEV (reference sequence). CDR3 protein: CASSLQGYGEKLFF. CDR3 DNA sequence: TGTGCCAGCAGCCTCCAGGGGTATGGCGAAAAACTGTTTTTT.

This clonotype was detected a few times. The rearrangement joins TRBV7-8 to TRBJ2-7, with D possibly being TRBD2 (5 bases). The CDR3 loop spans 16 amino acids. V shed 5 bases and J shed 5 bases, with 22 bases lying between them. Germline assignment: CDR1 SGHVS and CDR2 FQNEAQ. The DNA of the CDR3 is TGTGCCAGCAGCCCCGCTTTCCTCGACGGGGTCAACGAGCAGTACTTC. Translation gives CASSPAFLDGVNEQYF.

This clonotype came up a few times. This chain uses TRBV29-1 with TRBJ2-3, with 8 bases aligning to TRBD1. V shed 6 bases and J 4 bases; nucleotides not matched to a gene: 15. Germline V gene sequence: CDR1 SQVTM, CDR2 ANQGSEA. CDR3 length equals 16 residues. The CDR3 nucleotides read TGCAGCGTGGGACTCCTCAGGGGGCCCGGGGCAGATACGCAGTATTTT. It encodes CSVGLLRGPGADTQYF.

This clonotype has ten or more counts. This chain joins TRBV12-3 or TRBV12-4 and TRBJ2-3; 10 bases agree with TRBD2. The CDR3 runs to 14 residues. With 5 bases clipped from V and 13 bases from J, the junction kept 12 bases outside the gene matches. CDR3 sequence: CASSPQRGGAGKYF. CDR3 in DNA: TGTGCCAGCAGTCCCCAGCGGGGGGGGGCTGGTAAGTATTTT.

The V call is TRBV12-3 or TRBV12-4, the J call TRBJ1-4; D is possibly TRBD1 (5 bases). The CDR3 consists of 15 residues. V shed 3 bases and J shed 4 bases, with 12 bases lying between them. The CDR3 DNA follows: TGTGCCAGCAGTTTTGGGGCCTCAGATAATGAAAAACTGTTTTTT. This encodes CASSFGASDNEKLFF.

The chain employs TRBV6-6 and TRBJ1-1, with no clear D. V dropped 5 bases and J dropped 5 bases, with 12 bases sitting between them. CDR3 length: 13 residues. Germline loops: CDR1 MNHNY, CDR2 SVGAGI (reference sequence). The CDR3 spells CASSILLGTEAFF. In DNA form, the CDR3 reads TGTGCCAGCAGTATCCTATTGGGGACTGAAGCTTTCTTT.

This clonotype came up many times. The CDR3 DNA sequence: TGTGCCAGCAGCTTCGCGGGGCTCGCAGATACGCAGTATTTT. Residues: CASSFAGLADTQYF. The rearrangement joins TRBV11-2 to TRBJ2-3, with a weak D call TRBD2 (6 bases). This CDR3 is built from 14 residues. Trimming stripped 3 bases from V and 4 bases from J, with 11 bases between. Germline V gene data show CDR1 as SGHAT and CDR2 as FQNNGV.

This chain links TRBV20-1 with TRBJ1-2; D perhaps matches TRBD1 (6 bases). The germline V and J ends were trimmed by 6 bases and 4 bases, with 18 bases remaining between them. There are 14 residues in the CDR3. Looked up from germline, CDR1 is DFQATT and CDR2 is SNEGSKA (reference sequence). CDR3: CSAEVQGQLYGYTF. As DNA, the CDR3 is TGCAGTGCCGAAGTGCAAGGACAGCTCTATGGCTACACCTTC.

This clonotype appeared a few times. The genes are TRBV28 and TRBJ2-4; D unresolved. This CDR3 comprises 13 residues. Germline CDR1 reads MDHEN; CDR2 reads SYDVKM. V gave up 3 bases and J gave up 6 bases, with 9 bases separating them. The CDR3 here is CASSFADGNIQYF. The DNA for the CDR3 is TGTGCCAGCAGTTTTGCTGATGGAAACATTCAGTACTTC.

The rearrangement joins TRBV11-1 to TRBJ2-1; TRBD2 matches at 14 bases. CDR3 length: 19 residues. The J segment lost 3 bases and the V segment lost 11 bases, leaving 18 bases of the junction unmatched. Germline V CDR1 and CDR2: SGHAT, FQDESV (reference sequence). The CDR3 bases are TGTGCCTCCCGAGGGGAAGAGGGACTAGCGGGAGTCTACTACAATGAGCAGTTCTTC. Residues: CASRGEEGLAGVYYNEQFF.